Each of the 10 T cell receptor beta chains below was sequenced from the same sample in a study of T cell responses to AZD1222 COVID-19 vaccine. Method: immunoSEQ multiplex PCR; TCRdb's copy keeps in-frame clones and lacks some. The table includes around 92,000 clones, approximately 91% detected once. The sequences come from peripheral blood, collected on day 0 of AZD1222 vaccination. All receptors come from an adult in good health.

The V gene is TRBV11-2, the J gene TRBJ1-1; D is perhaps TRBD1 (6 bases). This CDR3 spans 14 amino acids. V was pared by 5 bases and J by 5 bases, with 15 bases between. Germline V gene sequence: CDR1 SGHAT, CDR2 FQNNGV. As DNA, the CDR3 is TGTGCCAGCAGCCGTAACAGGGTGAGGACTGAAGCTTTCTTT. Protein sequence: CASSRNRVRTEAFF.

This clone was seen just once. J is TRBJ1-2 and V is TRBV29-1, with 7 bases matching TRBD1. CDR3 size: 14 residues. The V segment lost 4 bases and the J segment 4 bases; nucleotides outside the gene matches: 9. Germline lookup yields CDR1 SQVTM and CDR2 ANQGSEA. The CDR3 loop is CSVARGGSSYGYTF. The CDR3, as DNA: TGCAGCGTTGCCCGAGGGGGCTCGAGCTATGGCTACACCTTC.

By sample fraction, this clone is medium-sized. The CDR3 is CSVLTRQGAWEQYF. The CDR3 region has the DNA TGCAGCGTCCTAACGAGGCAGGGGGCGTGGGAGCAGTACTTC. The chain links TRBV29-1 to TRBJ2-7; 8 nucleotides agree with TRBD1. This CDR3 spans 14 amino acids. The ends lost 6 bases at V and 7 bases at J; junction bases unmatched: 14. Germline CDR1 SQVTM, CDR2 ANQGSEA.

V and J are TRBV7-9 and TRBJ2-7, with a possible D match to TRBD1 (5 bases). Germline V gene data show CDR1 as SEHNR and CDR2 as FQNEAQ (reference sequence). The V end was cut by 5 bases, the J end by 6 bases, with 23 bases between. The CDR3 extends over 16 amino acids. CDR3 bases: TGTGCCAGCAGCCCACGTAGGGCAGGGCTAAAGGGCGAGCAGTACTTC. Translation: CASSPRRAGLKGEQYF.

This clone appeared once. The DNA of the CDR3 is TGTGCCAGCTCACCCGGCGCCACCGGAGGAAACACCATATATTTT. This encodes CASSPGATGGNTIYF. The chain links TRBV18 to TRBJ1-3; D not certain. Germline CDR1 reads KGHSH; CDR2 reads LQKENI. Trimming pared 3 bases from V and 4 bases from J, leaving 13 bases between. The CDR3 loop spans 15 amino acids.

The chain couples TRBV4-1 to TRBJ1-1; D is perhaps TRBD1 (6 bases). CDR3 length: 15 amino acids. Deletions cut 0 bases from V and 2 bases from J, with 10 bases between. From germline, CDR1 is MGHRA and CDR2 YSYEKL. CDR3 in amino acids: CASSQDETGNTEAFF. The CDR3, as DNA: TGCGCCAGCAGCCAAGATGAGACAGGTAACACTGAAGCTTTCTTT.

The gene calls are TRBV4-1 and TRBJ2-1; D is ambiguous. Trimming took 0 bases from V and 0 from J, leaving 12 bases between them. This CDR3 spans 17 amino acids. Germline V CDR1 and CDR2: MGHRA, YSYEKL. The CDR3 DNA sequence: TGCGCCAGCAGCCAAGAAATGCCAGAGAGCTCCTACAATGAGCAGTTCTTC. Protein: CASSQEMPESSYNEQFF.

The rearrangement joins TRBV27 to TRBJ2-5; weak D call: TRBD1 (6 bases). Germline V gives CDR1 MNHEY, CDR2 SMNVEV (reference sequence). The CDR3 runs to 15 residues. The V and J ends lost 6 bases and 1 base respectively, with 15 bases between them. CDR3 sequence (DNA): TGTGCCAGCAGCCGCGACAGGCAATTCCAAGAGACCCAGTACTTC. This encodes CASSRDRQFQETQYF.

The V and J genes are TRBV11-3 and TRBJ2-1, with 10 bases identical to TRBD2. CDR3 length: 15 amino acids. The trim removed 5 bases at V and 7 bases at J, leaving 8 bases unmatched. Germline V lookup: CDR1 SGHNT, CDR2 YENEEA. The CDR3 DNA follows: TGTGCCAGCAGCCGATCTAGCGGGAGTTTTAATGAGCAGTTCTTC. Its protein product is CASSRSSGSFNEQFF.

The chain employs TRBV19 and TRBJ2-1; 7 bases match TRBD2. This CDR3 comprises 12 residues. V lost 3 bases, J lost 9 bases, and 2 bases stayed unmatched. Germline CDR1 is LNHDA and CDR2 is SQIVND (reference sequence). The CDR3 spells CASSIKRGEQFF. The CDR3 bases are TGTGCCAGTAGTATCAAGCGGGGTGAGCAGTTCTTC.